The next 19 T cell receptor beta chains were all read from a single sample in a study of a mutant IDH1 vaccine in newly diagnosed glioma. Time point meaning: week 47, end of study. It was 300 ug of mutant IDH1 20-mer peptide that made up each vaccine dose, given with topical imiquimod. Which antigens these TCRs recognize remains unknown. Assay: immunoSEQ multiplex PCR; the TCRdb copy retains only in-frame clones and omits some. The sample shows fewer than 25,000 clones, around 82% of them seen only once. Here the sequenced sample was PBMCs, taken from a glioma patient whose treatment included an IDH1 peptide vaccine. Receptors originate from a man aged 35 to 55 with glioma.

The chain has TRBV19 and TRBJ2-1, with D unclear. The CDR3 covers 11 residues. V was clipped by 3 bases and J by 13 bases, with 10 bases between them. The germline CDR1 and CDR2 sequences are LNHDA and SQIVND (reference sequence). CDR3 residues: CASSIWSYQFF. The CDR3 DNA reads as TGTGCCAGTAGTATTTGGAGTTACCAGTTCTTC. Combining the CDR3 with reference TRBV19 and TRBJ2-1 gives the whole variable domain DGGITQSPKYLFRKEGQNVTLSCEQNLNHDAMYWYRQDPGQGLRLIYYSQIVNDFQKGDIAEGYSVSREKKESFPLTVTSAQKNPTAFYLCASSIWSYQFFGPGTRLTVL.

The rearrangement joins TRBV7-8 to TRBJ2-7, with 11 bases identical to TRBD1. In germline, CDR1 is SGHVS, CDR2 FQNEAQ. This CDR3 spans 15 amino acids. Trimming at V came to 5 bases and at J to 1 base, leaving 4 bases not matched to a gene. CDR3 sequence (DNA): TGTGCCAGCAGCGTGGGGACAGGGGGTTCCTACGAGCAGTACTTC. Encoded protein: CASSVGTGGSYEQYF.

This chain joins TRBV7-6 and TRBJ2-6; 9 positions match TRBD1. The CDR3 consists of 16 residues. Germline-derived CDR1 and CDR2 are SGHVS and FNYEAQ. V was pared by 1 base and J by 4 bases, with 2 bases of the junction left unmatched. The CDR3 here is CASSLGTGVGANVLTF. The CDR3 DNA sequence: TGTGCCAGCAGCTTAGGGACAGGGGTCGGGGCCAACGTCCTGACTTTC.

The chain recombines TRBV4-2 with TRBJ2-2; 10 nucleotides match TRBD2. CDR3 length equals 16 residues. Trimming cost V 0 bases and J 7 bases; bases outside gene matches: 5. The V gene's germline CDR1 is LGHNA and CDR2 YNFKEQ. The CDR3 spells CASSQDLAGGSGELFF. Written as DNA, the CDR3 is TGTGCCAGCAGCCAAGACTTAGCGGGAGGTAGCGGGGAGCTGTTTTTT.

V gene TRBV2 combines with J gene TRBJ2-5; possible D gene TRBD1, 5 bases. The germline gives CDR1 SNHLY, CDR2 FYNNEI. CDR3 length equals 15 residues. The ends were cut back, 6 bases at V and 3 bases at J, with 17 bases in the middle. Here the CDR3 DNA reads TGTGCCAGCAGGTGGTTCCAGGGATCGGAAGAGACCCAGTACTTC. It is translated as CASRWFQGSEETQYF.

This clone was seen once. The genes are TRBV7-2 and TRBJ1-5, with D possibly TRBD1 on 6 matching bases. The germline V gene has CDR1 SGHTA and CDR2 FQGNSA. Trimming cost V 4 bases and J 4 bases, with 14 bases left between them. This CDR3 spans 15 amino acids. In nucleotides, the CDR3 is TGTGCCAGCAGCTCGGGACAAGGGCGGAATCAGCCCCAGCATTTT. Amino acids: CASSSGQGRNQPQHF.

This clone appeared a few times. The J gene is TRBJ1-2, the V gene TRBV6-1; 7 bases map to TRBD1. This CDR3 has 15 residues. Germline V gene data show CDR1 as MNHNS and CDR2 as SASEGT. The trim removed 5 bases at V and 1 base at J, leaving 7 bases unmatched. This CDR3 reads CASSFLRGSNYGYTF. CDR3 in DNA: TGTGCCAGCAGTTTCCTCAGGGGGAGTAACTATGGCTACACCTTC.

This rearrangement joins TRBV7-8 to TRBJ2-3; maybe TRBD2 (5 bases). Germline assignment: CDR1 SGHVS and CDR2 FQNEAQ. Trimming took off 1 base at V and 7 bases at J, with 12 bases between the two ends. This CDR3 region has 14 residues. The CDR3 is CASSLDVLANTQYF. DNA of the CDR3: TGTGCCAGCAGCTTAGATGTGCTAGCAAATACGCAGTATTTT.

The chain is built from TRBV7-2 and TRBJ2-5; no clear D gene. Between the trimmed V and J ends, which lost 0 bases and 4 bases, there was a span of 12 bases. The CDR3 covers 15 residues. Germline V lookup: CDR1 SGHTA, CDR2 FQGNSA. DNA for the CDR3: TGTGCCAGCAGCTTAGCCGGGTTCGATCGAGAGACCCAGTACTTC. It is translated as CASSLAGFDRETQYF.

J is TRBJ2-5 and V is TRBV9; D perhaps matches TRBD2 (5 bases). The V and J ends lost 4 bases and 4 bases respectively, with 14 bases between them. Germline values: CDR1 SGDLS, CDR2 YYNGEE. The CDR3 length is 14 residues. The CDR3 nucleotides read TGTGCCAGCAGCCCGACTACTAGAGGAGAGACCCAGTACTTC. It is translated as CASSPTTRGETQYF.

The rearrangement joins TRBV7-9 to TRBJ1-5, with 7 bases lining up with TRBD1. Trimming cost V 5 bases and J 6 bases; bases outside gene matches: 13. This CDR3 is 16 amino acids long. Germline V gene data show CDR1 as SEHNR and CDR2 as FQNEAQ (reference sequence). The DNA for the CDR3 is TGTGCCAGCAGCCACTCTGGACAGGCTTTAATTCAGCCCCAGCATTTT. Translated: CASSHSGQALIQPQHF. The full variable domain, rest sourced from reference TRBV7-9 and TRBJ1-5, is DTGVSQNPRHKITKRGQNVTFRCDPISEHNRLYWYRQTLGQGPEFLTYFQNEAQLEKSRLLSDRFSAERPKGSFSTLEIQRTEQGDSAMYLCASSHSGQALIQPQHFGDGTRLSIL.

This rearrangement joins TRBV5-4 to TRBJ2-3; D call uncertain. The CDR3 is 14 residues long. Deletions cut 0 bases from V and 6 bases from J, with 11 bases between. Looked up from germline, CDR1 is SGHNT and CDR2 is YYREEE (reference sequence). CDR3 DNA sequence: TGTGCCAGCAGCTTGGAGACGGCCAGCGATACGCAGTATTTT. It is translated as CASSLETASDTQYF.

This clone was seen only once. The chain couples TRBV18 to TRBJ2-7, with unresolved D. The germline V gene encodes CDR1 KGHSH and CDR2 LQKENI. Trimming left V 10 bases short and J 6 bases short, with 10 bases between. The CDR3 consists of 10 residues. Here the CDR3 DNA reads TGTGCCAACCTGGTGGCCGAGCAGTACTTC. It codes for CANLVAEQYF.

The V call is TRBV19, the J call TRBJ1-5; D gene ambiguous. Germline V lookup: CDR1 LNHDA, CDR2 SQIVND (reference sequence). This CDR3 region has 13 residues. The ends were cut back, 2 bases at V and 7 bases at J, with 9 bases in the middle. For the CDR3, the DNA is TGTGCCAGTAGTATATCCATAATCCAGCCCCAGCATTTT. It yields the protein CASSISIIQPQHF.

The V gene is TRBV5-1, the J gene TRBJ2-3; TRBD2 matches at 7 bases. V shed 2 bases and J 6 bases; nucleotides not matched to a gene: 15. Germline loops: CDR1 SGHRS, CDR2 YFSETQ. The CDR3 length is 17 residues. The CDR3 DNA sequence: TGCGCCAGCAGCTTCCCTGAGCGGGACTGGGGTAGGGATACGCAGTATTTT. Translated: CASSFPERDWGRDTQYF.

The rearrangement links TRBV27 to TRBJ1-5; D perhaps matches TRBD1 (6 bases). V was cut by 6 bases and J by 6 bases, with 12 bases left in between. Germline V gene sequence: CDR1 MNHEY, CDR2 SMNVEV (reference sequence). The CDR3 runs 13 residues. CDR3 sequence: CASRLQGSQPQHF. The CDR3 nucleotides are TGTGCCAGCAGATTACAGGGTAGTCAGCCCCAGCATTTT.

The gene calls are TRBV7-3 and TRBJ2-7; D is perhaps TRBD1 (5 bases). V lost 5 bases to trimming and J lost 2 bases, with 16 bases between them. Germline CDR1 reads SGHTA; CDR2 reads FQGTGA. The CDR3 spans 15 residues. For the CDR3, the DNA is TGTGCCAGCAGCATCGGTGGGGCCGGGCCCTACGAGCAGTACTTC. This translates into CASSIGGAGPYEQYF.

This clone was recorded once. The J gene is TRBJ2-7, the V gene TRBV18; 8 nucleotides match TRBD2. The J segment lost 4 bases and the V segment lost 3 bases, leaving 11 bases of the junction unmatched. Looked up from germline, CDR1 is KGHSH and CDR2 is LQKENI. The CDR3 extends over 16 amino acids. CDR3: CASSPAYREGPYEQYF. The CDR3 coding sequence is TGTGCCAGCTCACCTGCCTACCGGGAGGGCCCTTACGAGCAGTACTTC.

The rearrangement joins TRBV4-3 to TRBJ2-2, with a possible D match to TRBD2 (5 bases). The germline CDR1 and CDR2 sequences are LGHNA and YSLEER. The CDR3 is made up of 13 amino acids. V was shortened by 1 base and J by 8 bases, with 8 bases between the two germline ends. The CDR3 reads CASSQARRGELFF. CDR3 in DNA: TGCGCCAGCAGCCAAGCCAGGAGGGGGGAGCTGTTTTTT.